This is a list of T cell receptor beta chains from one sample in a study of T-cell memory formation after mild COVID-19. TCRdb reprocessed the 5' RACE reads with MiXCR, giving one entry per CDR3 protein. The sample has approximately 300,000 distinct CDR3 sequences, approximately 16% seen once. Specimen: PBMCs or a T cell subset sorted from them (not recorded which). The receptors shown here come from a young man who had mild COVID-19 (a few samples of this study predate the infection). Cell type and time point are not known. The CDR3 runs from the conserved cysteine through the conserved F or W. Each record gives: V gene, D gene, CDR3 length, J gene, clone size, CDR3 DNA, CDR3 protein. D genes are given only for firm matches. The size of a clone is reported for some rows only, either as once, few or many, or as a class for expanded clones.

>TRBV20-1|.|13|TRBJ2-3|.
TGCAGTGCTGGACTATCTAGCACAGATACGCAGTATTTT
CSAGLSSTDTQYF
>TRBV12-3/TRBV12-4|.|13|TRBJ2-7|few
TGTGCCAGCGGACAGATAGGGATCTACGAGCAGTACTTC
CASGQIGIYEQYF
>TRBV28|.|16|TRBJ1-3|.
TGTGCCAGCAGTTTAAGTGCAGGGCCCTCTGGAAACACCATATATTTT
CASSLSAGPSGNTIYF
>TRBV30|TRBD1|16|TRBJ2-3|few
TGTGCCTGGTTCAGCGTGGGACAGGGGGCATCAGATACGCAGTATTTT
CAWFSVGQGASDTQYF
>TRBV20-1|TRBD2|13|TRBJ2-3|.
TGCAGTGCTAGGCGGGGGGGCACATATACGCAGTATTTT
CSARRGGTYTQYF
>TRBV10-2|TRBD1|13|TRBJ1-1|many
TGCGCCAGTCAGACAGGGGAGAACACTGAAGCTTTCTTT
CASQTGENTEAFF
>TRBV29-1|.|12|TRBJ1-3|.
TGCAGCGGCGGTATGCGTGGAAACACCATATATTTT
CSGGMRGNTIYF
>TRBV7-9|.|15|TRBJ1-4|.
TGTGCCAGCAGCCCCCCCGGATCCTCGCGGGAAAAACTGTTTTTT
CASSPPGSSREKLFF
>TRBV4-1|.|14|TRBJ1-6|.
TGCGCCAGCAGCCAGATAGGAACTCTTTCACCCCTCCACTTT
CASSQIGTLSPLHF
>TRBV11-2|TRBD2|18|TRBJ2-3|few
TGTGCCAGCAGCCACCCGACTAGCGGGGGGGTGGGCACAGATACGCAGTATTTT
CASSHPTSGGVGTDTQYF
>TRBV14|.|20|TRBJ2-1|few
TGTGCCAGCAGCCTCCGACCCCAACGGGCAGGGGCGAACTCCTACAATGAGCAGTTCTTC
CASSLRPQRAGANSYNEQFF
>TRBV4-1|.|15|TRBJ2-5|many
TGCGCCAGCAGCCATCTGGTAGGGGCCCAAGAGACCCAGTACTTC
CASSHLVGAQETQYF
>TRBV6-5|TRBD2|15|TRBJ2-7|.
TGTGCCAGCAGTAAATATGGGCGGGGGTCCTACGAGCAGTACTTC
CASSKYGRGSYEQYF
>TRBV4-2|TRBD1|16|TRBJ2-3|.
TGTGCCAGCAGCCCTACCGGGACAGGGCCTTCAGATACGCAGTATTTT
CASSPTGTGPSDTQYF
>TRBV7-2|TRBD1|14|TRBJ2-5|.
TGTGCCAGCAGCTGGGGACAGGGGAGTGAGACCCAGTACTTC
CASSWGQGSETQYF
>TRBV6-2/TRBV6-3|.|14|TRBJ1-5|.
TGTGCCAGCACAGACGAGCATAGCAATCAGCCCCAGCATTTT
CASTDEHSNQPQHF
>TRBV10-3|.|12|TRBJ2-7|.
TGTGCCATCAGTTCGGAAGCCTACGAGCAGTACTTC
CAISSEAYEQYF
>TRBV6-6|.|12|TRBJ2-3|many
TGTGCCAGCAGTTACTCGAGGGATACGCAGTATTTT
CASSYSRDTQYF
>TRBV5-1|.|16|TRBJ2-1|.
TGCGCCAGCAGTCAGTCTGGTTCAGGCTACTCCAATGAGCAGTTCTTC
CASSQSGSGYSNEQFF
>TRBV2|.|11|TRBJ2-2|.
TGTGCCAGCAGTGTTCTGGGTGCGCTGTTTTTT
CASSVLGALFF
>TRBV11-2|TRBD1|16|TRBJ2-2|many
TGTGCCAGCAGCATCCGGGACAGGGTTAACACCGGGGAGCTGTTTTTT
CASSIRDRVNTGELFF
>TRBV7-9|TRBD1|14|TRBJ1-1|.
TGTGCCAGCACCCAAGGGGGCATGAACACTGAAGCTTTCTTT
CASTQGGMNTEAFF
>TRBV9|TRBD2|16|TRBJ2-5|few
TGTGCCAGCAGCGTCGTAGGAGTCGGGGGGAAAGAGACCCAGTACTTC
CASSVVGVGGKETQYF
>TRBV4-1|.|16|TRBJ2-2|.
TGCGCCAGCAGCCAAGACGCGGTTCTAGGGGCCGGGGAGCTGTTTTTT
CASSQDAVLGAGELFF
>TRBV6-2/TRBV6-3|.|14|TRBJ1-5|many
TGTGCCAGCAGTTACGGAGACCCCCATCAGCCCCAGCATTTT
CASSYGDPHQPQHF
>TRBV11-2|.|14|TRBJ2-7|many
TGTGCCAGCAGCCATTCGACAGGCGACTACGAGCAGTACTTC
CASSHSTGDYEQYF
>TRBV7-3|.|14|TRBJ2-3|many
TGTGCCAGCAGCTTCGGACAACACACAGATACGCAGTATTTT
CASSFGQHTDTQYF
>TRBV9|TRBD2|15|TRBJ2-1|few
TGTGCCAGCAGCGTAGGGGCTAGCGGCGGCAATGAGCAGTTCTTC
CASSVGASGGNEQFF
>TRBV7-9|TRBD2|15|TRBJ2-3|.
TGTGCCAGCAGCCCAGGCGGGGGTGGTATAGATACGCAGTATTTT
CASSPGGGGIDTQYF
>TRBV5-1|TRBD1|15|TRBJ2-2|.
TGCGCCAGCAGCTCCCCAGACAGGGCCACCGGGGAGCTGTTTTTT
CASSSPDRATGELFF
>TRBV4-1|TRBD1|14|TRBJ1-5|.
TGCGCCAGCAGCTATCCCGGGACAGACCAGCCCCAGCATTTT
CASSYPGTDQPQHF
>TRBV12-3/TRBV12-4|.|15|TRBJ1-1|.
TGTGCCAGCACCCCCAGGGAAAGAGTGAACACTGAAGCTTTCTTT
CASTPRERVNTEAFF
>TRBV20-1|TRBD2|15|TRBJ2-5|.
TGCAGTGCTGACGGACTAGCGGGGGGCCAAGAGACCCAGTACTTC
CSADGLAGGQETQYF
>TRBV7-9|TRBD1|14|TRBJ1-4|once
TGTGCCAGCAGCGCGGGACAGCCGAATGAAAAACTGTTTTTT
CASSAGQPNEKLFF
>TRBV10-3|.|16|TRBJ2-3|few
TGTGCCATCAGTGCAGATTGGGGGGCCCTCACAGATACGCAGTATTTT
CAISADWGALTDTQYF
>TRBV11-2|TRBD1|18|TRBJ1-2|.
TGTGCCAGCAGCTTAGGCCCGGACAGGGGTCCGGCTAACTATGGCTACACCTTC
CASSLGPDRGPANYGYTF
>TRBV24-1|TRBD1|16|TRBJ2-3|few
TGTGCCACCAGTGACCTCCCAGGGGGAGTCTCAGATACGCAGTATTTT
CATSDLPGGVSDTQYF
>TRBV7-2|.|14|TRBJ1-2|few
TGTGCCAGCAGCCCTCCGGACAGCTTAGATGGCTACACCTTC
CASSPPDSLDGYTF
>TRBV5-1|.|14|TRBJ1-2|.
TGCGCCAGCAGCTTGGACCCAGGGCAGCGAGGCTACACCTTC
CASSLDPGQRGYTF
>TRBV5-1|TRBD2|16|TRBJ2-3|.
TGCGCCAGCAGCTTGCCGGGACTAGCGGCAGGAGATACGCAGTATTTT
CASSLPGLAAGDTQYF
>TRBV7-4|.|16|TRBJ1-4|few
TGTGCCAGCAGCTTAGTAGGGGGGCCGGCGGATGAAAAACTGTTTTTT
CASSLVGGPADEKLFF
>TRBV6-5|.|14|TRBJ2-2|once
TGTGCCAGCAGTTACTTGGCGAACACCGGGGAGCTGTTTTTT
CASSYLANTGELFF
>TRBV12-3/TRBV12-4|TRBD1|14|TRBJ2-3|few
TGTGCGGAAATCAGGGGGCACGGCACAGATACGCAGTATTTT
CAEIRGHGTDTQYF
>TRBV24-1|.|13|TRBJ2-1|few
TGTGCCACCAGTGATTTGCGCAGCAATGAGCAGTTCTTC
CATSDLRSNEQFF
>TRBV4-2|TRBD2|19|TRBJ2-3|.
TGTGCCAGCAGCCCGCTTCAAACTAGCGGGGGGGTTACCACAGATACGCAGTATTTT
CASSPLQTSGGVTTDTQYF